This TCR beta chain stems from a study of identical twins. Findings and limits, study-wide: The study found that models underestimated out-of-frame TCR alpha sharing in monozygotic twins.

The table lists this clonotype with a count of one. Its target is not known. TCRdb ran MiXCR on the 5' RACE reads and lists one entry per CDR3 protein. The sample includes some 760,000 distinct CDR3 sequences, over 15% of them seen just once. This CDR3 is 18 amino acids long. V dropped 0 bases and J dropped 3; count of bases not matched to a gene: 6. Per the germline V gene, CDR1 is LGHNA and CDR2 is YSLEER. These data were also filed under a second study, of T cells expressing NK-cell markers. That publication notes: Underlying the TCR beta repertoires were sorted CD3+CD56+NKG2C+, CD3+CD56+NKG2C- and CD3+CD56-NKG2C+ T cells. One observes that, in several donors, these clonotypes were also the leading ones within the CD3+CD56-NKG2C+ fraction. Expanded clones of NKG2C+ T cells had an unclear HCMV specificity.

The V and J genes are TRBV4-3 and TRBJ2-3, with TRBD2 matching over 13 bases. Sequenced input: PBMCs. This TCR was recovered from a woman in her late teens or twenties in good health. DNA for the CDR3: TGCGCCAGCAGCCAAGAGTTAGGACTAGCGGGAGCTACAGATACGCAGTATTTT. It encodes CASSQELGLAGATDTQYF.